Listed below are T cell receptor beta chains from one sample, sequenced in a study of blood T cell repertoires in COVID-19. Data came from immunoSEQ multiplex PCR; TCRdb stores just in-frame clones and leaves some out. The sample carries fewer than 150,000 clones, approximately 86% recorded once. The material sequenced was peripheral blood. The source is a human donor in a cohort sampled during active COVID-19. CDR3s include the opening cysteine and the closing phenylalanine or tryptophan. Fields, in order: J gene, V gene, CDR3 protein.

>TRBJ1-2|TRBV19
CASTGSVSGYTF
>TRBJ1-4|TRBV19
CASSSTGVLNEKLFF
>TRBJ2-7|TRBV5-1
CASAMGQGYEQYF
>TRBJ2-7|TRBV9
CASSQTSGTYEQYF
>TRBJ1-1|TRBV19
CASTGRGSMNTEAFF
>TRBJ2-3|TRBV3-1/TRBV3-2
CASSQVRLAGTDTQYF
>TRBJ2-3|TRBV6-5
CASSLRSHTDTQYF
>TRBJ1-5|TRBV19
CASSIRVGTDSNQPQHF
>TRBJ2-5|TRBV6-5
CASSPRGVYQETQYF
>TRBJ1-5|TRBV24-1
CATSDDRGWQPQHF
>TRBJ2-2|TRBV5-8
CASSLALRGDTGELFF
>TRBJ1-1|TRBV12-3/TRBV12-4
CASRYSGGTEAFF
>TRBJ1-2|TRBV30
CAWSRDSNNYGYTF
>TRBJ1-4|TRBV7-8
CASSLVQGREKLFF
>TRBJ2-3|TRBV5-1
CASLLEPTGLTDTQYF
>TRBJ2-7|TRBV3-1/TRBV3-2
CASSPTGITYEQYF